Below, 27 T cell receptor beta chains from the same sample are listed, as sequenced in a study of cytomegalovirus exposure and HLA in healthy donors. The PCR ran on 60 Vbeta and 13 Jbeta primers. The method was immunoSEQ multiplex PCR; TCRdb's version includes in-frame clones alone and lacks a portion of them. The sample lists some 170,000 clones, approximately 78% seen once, with under 3% in the top ten. Material: PBMCs. The receptor source for this set is a human donor in good health.

The chain uses TRBV4-3 and TRBJ2-1; perhaps TRBD2 as D (7 bases). Germline assignment: CDR1 LGHNA and CDR2 YSLEER. V lost 0 bases, J lost 10 bases, and 16 bases lay in between. This CDR3 has 15 residues. The CDR3 spells CASSQDEGEGREQFF. As DNA, the CDR3 is TGCGCCAGCAGCCAAGATGAGGGGGAGGGCCGGGAGCAGTTCTTC.

The genes are TRBV5-5 and TRBJ2-7, with D perhaps matching TRBD2 (5 bases). The length of the CDR3 is 15 residues. The V end was cut by 0 bases, the J end by 6 bases, with 16 bases between. The germline V gene encodes CDR1 SGHKS and CDR2 YYEKEE (reference sequence). In DNA, the CDR3 is TGTGCCAGCAGCTTGGGTCCGGCGGGCCTCGGCGAGCAGTACTTC. Amino acids: CASSLGPAGLGEQYF.

The chain joins TRBV5-4 to TRBJ1-2, with D perhaps TRBD1 (6 bases). This CDR3 region has 16 residues. V was pared by 6 bases and J by 0 bases, with 18 bases between. Germline assignment: CDR1 SGHNT and CDR2 YYREEE (reference sequence). The DNA for the CDR3 is TGTGCCAGCACCACGGGGGGCCGCGGGACTAACTATGGCTACACCTTC. Its protein is CASTTGGRGTNYGYTF.

The chain couples TRBV7-3 to TRBJ2-3; D gene ambiguous. V lost 7 bases and J 0 bases, leaving 14 bases between the germline ends. The germline V gene has CDR1 SGHTA and CDR2 FQGTGA. This CDR3 spans 15 amino acids. The CDR3 protein is CASTGHLSSTDTQYF. As DNA, the CDR3 is TGTGCCAGCACTGGGCATCTAAGTAGCACAGATACGCAGTATTTT.

This chain links TRBV10-3 with TRBJ1-2; weak D call: TRBD1 (5 bases). Looked up from germline, CDR1 is ENHRY and CDR2 is SYGVKD. V was shortened by 3 bases and J by 6 bases, with 11 bases between the two germline ends. The CDR3 has 13 residues. The CDR3 DNA follows: TGTGCCATCAGTGAAGGGCGGGGACATGGCTACACCTTC. Its translation: CAISEGRGHGYTF.

This clone has just one count. This sequence joins TRBV14 and TRBJ2-7, with a weak D call TRBD1 (6 bases). The CDR3 has 14 residues. Germline-derived CDR1 and CDR2 are SGHDN and FVKESK. Trimming took 2 bases from V and 4 from J, leaving 12 bases between them. In DNA form, the CDR3 reads TGTGCCAGCAGCCAACCGGACAGTATTTACGAGCAGTACTTC. It specifies CASSQPDSIYEQYF.

The J gene is TRBJ2-3, the V gene TRBV2; 14 nucleotides line up with TRBD2. The ends lost 7 bases at V and 6 bases at J; junction bases unmatched: 9. Germline-derived CDR1 and CDR2 are SNHLY and FYNNEI. The CDR3 totals 16 residues. CDR3 in amino acids: CASTSTSGGAWDTQYF. CDR3 DNA: TGTGCCAGCACCTCGACTAGCGGGGGGGCCTGGGATACGCAGTATTTT.

This clone was observed a few times. The V and J genes are TRBV2 and TRBJ2-6; tentative D call: TRBD2 (5 bases). V was pared by 6 bases and J by 0 bases, with 15 bases between. The germline V gene encodes CDR1 SNHLY and CDR2 FYNNEI. The CDR3 has 17 amino acids. The CDR3 bases are TGTGCCAGCAGGGCGCGGGTAGCCGTCTCTGGGGCCAACGTCCTGACTTTC. Translated, it gives CASRARVAVSGANVLTF.

V and J are TRBV27 and TRBJ2-5, with 9 nucleotides matching TRBD1. Trimming took 8 bases from V and 5 from J; bases not matched to a gene: 9. The germline V gene encodes CDR1 MNHEY and CDR2 SMNVEV (reference sequence). The CDR3 runs to 14 residues. The CDR3 DNA reads TGTGCCAGCGAGGGACAGGGAAGGTTTGAGACCCAGTACTTC. Translated: CASEGQGRFETQYF.

The V gene is TRBV14, the J gene TRBJ1-5; no firm D call. This CDR3 is 13 amino acids long. Trimming stripped 0 bases from V and 9 bases from J, with 9 bases between. Germline CDR1 is SGHDN and CDR2 is FVKESK. CDR3 bases: TGTGCCAGCAGCCAAGAGGCCTCCATGCCCCAGCATTTT. Its translation is CASSQEASMPQHF.

This clone has more than one count but fewer than ten. The chain recombines TRBV2 with TRBJ1-2; D remains ambiguous. V dropped 7 bases and J dropped 0 bases, with 15 bases sitting between them. The germline V gene encodes CDR1 SNHLY and CDR2 FYNNEI. The CDR3 totals 15 residues. The CDR3 spells CASTLQAGANYGYTF. The CDR3 coding sequence is TGTGCCAGCACCCTGCAGGCAGGTGCTAACTATGGCTACACCTTC.

The V call is TRBV4-1, the J call TRBJ2-5; 7 bases map to TRBD1. The J call may not be correct, given that the DNA end is closer to TRBJ2-7. There are 16 residues in the CDR3. CDR1 is MGHRA, CDR2 YSYEKL, per germline. The DNA of the CDR3 is TGCGCCAGCAGCCCCCCTTGGGGGACAGCCTCCTACGAGCAGTACTTC. As protein: CASSPPWGTASYEQYF.

As regards this clone: The missing conserved phenylalanine or tryptophan at the end of this CDR3 makes a read error likely. The chain combines TRBV7-2 with TRBJ2-3, with TRBD2 as a possible D gene (5 bases). The germline V and J ends were trimmed by 2 bases and 4 bases, with 7 bases remaining between them. From germline, CDR1 is SGHTA and CDR2 FQGNSA. The CDR3 spans 13 residues. CDR3 sequence reads: CASSLLAADTQYV. In DNA, the CDR3 is TGTGCCAGCAGCTTACTAGCCGCAGATACGCAGTATGTT.

This chain connects TRBV5-8 to TRBJ1-2; no firm D call. CDR3 length: 17 residues. The V gene lost 4 bases and the J gene lost 4 bases, with 23 bases spanning the gap. Germline assignment: CDR1 SGHTS and CDR2 YDEGEE. CDR3 loop: CASSLSVRGLKSYGYTF. DNA of the CDR3: TGTGCCAGCAGCCTGTCGGTCCGGGGATTGAAGAGCTATGGCTACACCTTC.

CDR3 DNA: TGTGCCAGCAGCCCTAGGGGGCGGGCCACAGATACGCAGTATTTT. This encodes CASSPRGRATDTQYF. The chain employs TRBV11-3 and TRBJ2-3, with 7 bases aligning to TRBD1. CDR1 is SGHNT, CDR2 YENEEA, per germline. The CDR3 length is 15 residues. After removal of 5 bases from V and 2 bases from J, the junction contained 7 bases not matched to a gene.

The chain is built from TRBV7-8 and TRBJ2-7; perhaps TRBD1 as D (5 bases). The V gene lost 4 bases and the J gene lost 0 bases, with 16 bases spanning the gap. The germline CDR1 and CDR2 sequences are SGHVS and FQNEAQ. There are 16 residues in the CDR3. CDR3 sequence reads: CASSYRSQGSSYEQYF. Here the CDR3 DNA reads TGTGCCAGCAGCTACAGGAGCCAGGGAAGCTCCTACGAGCAGTACTTC.

This chain's CDR3 is CASSRGGIYEQYF. The CDR3 DNA is TGTGCCAGCAGCCGGGGGGGCATCTACGAGCAGTACTTC. This chain uses TRBV5-4 with TRBJ2-7; 8 bases match TRBD2. The CDR3 has 13 residues. Germline CDR1 and CDR2: SGHNT and YYREEE (reference sequence). The J segment lost 3 bases and the V segment lost 4 bases, leaving 3 bases of the junction unmatched. The whole variable domain, remainder taken from reference TRBV5-4 and TRBJ2-7, is ETGVTQSPTHLIKTRGQQVTLRCSSQSGHNTVSWYQQALGQGPQFIFQYYREEENGRGNFPPRFSGLQFPNYSSELNVNALELDDSALYLCASSRGGIYEQYFGPGTRLTVT.

This rearrangement joins TRBV5-4 to TRBJ1-4; possibly TRBD1 for D (6 bases). From germline, CDR1 is SGHNT and CDR2 YYREEE (reference sequence). The germline V and J ends were trimmed by 2 bases and 8 bases, with 16 bases remaining between them. The CDR3 loop spans 15 amino acids. The CDR3 bases are TGTGCCAGCAGCTTAGCCGGGACATTAGAGGAAAAACTGTTTTTT. Translating it yields CASSLAGTLEEKLFF.

The chain couples TRBV7-2 to TRBJ2-3; the D gene is possibly TRBD2 (6 bases). The length of the CDR3 is 16 residues. Trimming shortened V by 3 bases and J by 0 bases, and 13 bases separated the two germline ends. The V gene's germline CDR1 is SGHTA and CDR2 FQGNSA. CDR3 sequence: CASSLGLAKSTDTQYF. Here the CDR3 DNA reads TGTGCCAGCAGCTTGGGGCTAGCGAAGAGCACAGATACGCAGTATTTT.

This chain connects TRBV27 to TRBJ1-1, with 9 bases aligning to TRBD1. The V and J ends lost 5 bases and 2 bases, in that order; junction bases with no gene match: 9. This CDR3 has 16 residues. The germline CDR1 and CDR2 sequences are MNHEY and SMNVEV (reference sequence). CDR3 amino acids: CASSTSGQGTNTEAFF. CDR3 bases: TGTGCCAGCAGTACGTCAGGACAGGGGACCAACACTGAAGCTTTCTTT.

This clone appeared once. The chain links TRBV6-1 to TRBJ1-6; D gene uncertain. Germline V gene lookup returns CDR1 MNHNS and CDR2 SASEGT. The length of the CDR3 is 13 residues. The V gene lost 2 bases and the J gene lost 8 bases, with 7 bases spanning the gap. The CDR3 nucleotides are TGTGCCAGCAGTGAACTCTCGGATTCACCCCTCCACTTT. Amino acids: CASSELSDSPLHF.

This clone was recorded a few times. The J gene is TRBJ2-3, the V gene TRBV2; TRBD2 matches 9 bases. The CDR3 is made up of 14 amino acids. V was clipped by 4 bases and J by 2 bases; unmatched bases: 1. Germline loops: CDR1 SNHLY, CDR2 FYNNEI. This CDR3 is CASSASGVTDTQYF. The CDR3 DNA reads as TGTGCCAGCAGTGCTAGCGGGGTCACAGATACGCAGTATTTT.

This chain joins TRBV7-9 and TRBJ1-1, with unresolved D. Germline-derived CDR1 and CDR2 are SEHNR and FQNEAQ (reference sequence). V lost 1 base to trimming and J lost 10 bases, with 7 bases between them. This CDR3 spans 11 amino acids. The CDR3 here is CASSLESGAFF. The CDR3 DNA sequence: TGTGCCAGCAGCTTAGAGAGCGGAGCTTTCTTT.

The rearrangement links TRBV14 to TRBJ1-5; 11 bases line up with TRBD1. CDR3 length: 17 residues. CDR1 SGHDN and CDR2 FVKESK come from the germline V gene. The ends lost 1 base at V and 7 bases at J; junction bases unmatched: 9. Here the CDR3 reads CASSQGGGQGAKQPQHF. DNA of the CDR3: TGTGCCAGCAGCCAAGGTGGCGGACAGGGGGCAAAGCAGCCCCAGCATTTT.

This clone is a singleton in its sample. The V and J genes are TRBV6-6 and TRBJ2-1; TRBD2 might be the D (5 bases). Per the germline V gene, CDR1 is MNHNY and CDR2 is SVGAGI (reference sequence). V lost 0 bases, J lost 6 bases, and 9 bases lay in between. The CDR3 spans 14 residues. CDR3 residues: CASSYSGGINEQFF. In DNA, the CDR3 is TGTGCCAGCAGTTACTCCGGAGGAATCAATGAGCAGTTCTTC.

The chain combines TRBV6-5 with TRBJ1-4; D call uncertain. The V end was cut by 0 bases, the J end by 0 bases, with 8 bases between. CDR3 length: 16 amino acids. CDR1 MNHEY and CDR2 SVGAGI come from the germline V gene. The CDR3 protein is CASSYSIGATNEKLFF. The CDR3 DNA follows: TGTGCCAGCAGTTACTCGATCGGAGCAACTAATGAAAAACTGTTTTTT.

This chain joins TRBV30 and TRBJ1-4; 7 bases match TRBD1. The CDR3 is 14 amino acids. The junction had 4 bases not matched to a gene; V was cut back by 1 base and J by 5 bases. CDR1 GTSNPN and CDR2 SVGIG come from the germline V gene (reference sequence). Here the CDR3 reads CAWSEGTVNEKLFF. The CDR3 DNA sequence: TGTGCCTGGAGTGAAGGGACAGTAAATGAAAAACTGTTTTTT.